The present T cell receptor (beta chain) was sequenced within a study of blood T cell repertoires in COVID-19. Clones were sequenced by immunoSEQ multiplex PCR, and TCRdb holds only the in-frame ones, with some missing. Here the sample spans 250,000 to 350,000 clones, approximately 89% being singletons. The CDR3 runs 19 residues. Trimming cost V 2 bases and J 2 bases; bases outside gene matches: 12. The germline V gene encodes CDR1 SGDLS and CDR2 YYNGEE. This TCR was sampled from a woman in her twenties or thirties who had recovered from COVID-19. The chain links TRBV9 to TRBJ2-3; 12 positions match TRBD2. The sequenced sample was peripheral blood. CDR3 bases: TGTGCCAGCAGCGTTTCTAGCGGGGGGGCCTCGTTCCTCACAGATACGCAGTATTTT. Translated, it gives CASSVSSGGASFLTDTQYF.